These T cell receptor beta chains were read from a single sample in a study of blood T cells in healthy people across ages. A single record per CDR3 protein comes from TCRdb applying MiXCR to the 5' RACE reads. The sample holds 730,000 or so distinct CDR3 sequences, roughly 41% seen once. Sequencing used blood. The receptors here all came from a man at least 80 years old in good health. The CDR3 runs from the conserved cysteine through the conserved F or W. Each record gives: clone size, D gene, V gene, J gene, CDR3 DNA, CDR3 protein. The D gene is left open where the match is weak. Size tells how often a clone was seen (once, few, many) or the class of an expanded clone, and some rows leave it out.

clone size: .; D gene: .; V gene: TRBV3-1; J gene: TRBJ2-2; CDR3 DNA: TGTGCCAGCAGCCTAGTCTCCCCCTCCGGGGAGCTGTTTTTT; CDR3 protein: CASSLVSPSGELFF
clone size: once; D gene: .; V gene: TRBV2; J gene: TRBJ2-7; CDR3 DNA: TGTGCCGGCAGTGAAATTAGCGGATCCTACGAGCAGTACTTC; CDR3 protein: CAGSEISGSYEQYF
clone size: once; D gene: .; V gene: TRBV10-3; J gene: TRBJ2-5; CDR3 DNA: TGTGCCATCAGTGACACGACAGAGAAAGAGACCCAGTACTTC; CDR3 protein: CAISDTTEKETQYF
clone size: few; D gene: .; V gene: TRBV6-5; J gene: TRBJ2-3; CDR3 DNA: TGTGCCAGCAGACAGGCGATAAGCACAGATACGCAGTATTTT; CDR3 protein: CASRQAISTDTQYF
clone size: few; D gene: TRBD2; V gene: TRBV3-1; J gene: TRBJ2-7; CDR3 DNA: TGTGCCAGCAGCCAAGGGACTAGCGGGATATACGAGCAGTACTTC; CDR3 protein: CASSQGTSGIYEQYF
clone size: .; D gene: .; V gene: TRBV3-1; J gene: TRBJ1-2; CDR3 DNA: TGTGCCAGCAGCCACAGACCCTACAGGGATAACTATGGCTACACCTTC; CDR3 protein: CASSHRPYRDNYGYTF
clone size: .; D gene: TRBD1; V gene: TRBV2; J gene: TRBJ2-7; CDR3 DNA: TGTGCCAGCAGTGAAGCCGGACAGGGGGCTTACGAGCAGTACTTC; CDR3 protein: CASSEAGQGAYEQYF
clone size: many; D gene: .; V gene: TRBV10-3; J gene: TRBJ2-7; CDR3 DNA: TGTGCCATCAGTGAGTTGGTGGGAGCCGAGCAGTACTTC; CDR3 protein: CAISELVGAEQYF
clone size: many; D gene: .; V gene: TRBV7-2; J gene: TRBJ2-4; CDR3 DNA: TGTGCCAGCAGTTTTGCCTCTACTGAAGCCAAAAACATTCAGTACTTC; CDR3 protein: CASSFASTEAKNIQYF
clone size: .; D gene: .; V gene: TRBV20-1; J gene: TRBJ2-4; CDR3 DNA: TGCAGTGCTAGTCCTGGAAATGCCAAAAACATTCAGTACTTC; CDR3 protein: CSASPGNAKNIQYF
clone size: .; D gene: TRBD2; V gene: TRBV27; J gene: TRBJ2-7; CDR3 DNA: TGTGCCAGCAGTTTGGGGGCTAGCGGGGGCTCCTACAATGAGCAGTACTTC; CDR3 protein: CASSLGASGGSYNEQYF
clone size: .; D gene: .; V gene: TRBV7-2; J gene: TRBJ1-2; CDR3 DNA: TGTGCCAGCAGCTTAGCACACCTCAACTATGGCTACACCTTC; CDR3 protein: CASSLAHLNYGYTF
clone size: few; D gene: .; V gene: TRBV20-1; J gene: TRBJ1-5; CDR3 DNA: TGCAGTGCTTATCGACCTTCCGGGACAACCGGATCGCAGCCCCAGCATTTT; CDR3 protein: CSAYRPSGTTGSQPQHF
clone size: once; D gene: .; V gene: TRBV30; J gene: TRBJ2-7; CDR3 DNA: TGTGCCTGGAGCACGACTGGACCATACGAGCAGTACTTC; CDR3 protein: CAWSTTGPYEQYF
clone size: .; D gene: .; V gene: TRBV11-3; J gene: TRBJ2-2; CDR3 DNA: TGTGCCAGCAGCCCGGAGGGACGAACCGGGGAGCTGTTTTTT; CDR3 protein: CASSPEGRTGELFF
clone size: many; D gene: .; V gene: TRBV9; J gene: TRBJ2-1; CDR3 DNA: TGTGCCAGCAGCGTAGCTCGACAGGGAGGGGAGCAGTTCTTC; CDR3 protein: CASSVARQGGEQFF
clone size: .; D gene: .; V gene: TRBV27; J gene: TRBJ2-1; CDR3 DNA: TGTGCCAGCGGAGGGATTTACTACAATGAGCAGTTCTTC; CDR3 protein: CASGGIYYNEQFF
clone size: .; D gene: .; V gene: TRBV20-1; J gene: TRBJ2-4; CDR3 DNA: TGCGGTGCTAGGAGGTGGGATGAGGCCAAAAACATTCAGTACTTC; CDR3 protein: CGARRWDEAKNIQYF
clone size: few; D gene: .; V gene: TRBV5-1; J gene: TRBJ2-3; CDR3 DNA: TGCGCCAGCAGCTTGGTTTTCGATACGCAGTATTTT; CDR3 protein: CASSLVFDTQYF
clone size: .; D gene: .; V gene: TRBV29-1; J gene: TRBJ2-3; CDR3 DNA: TGCAGCGTTGAAGGGGCAGGTAGGACAGATACGCAGTATTTT; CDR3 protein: CSVEGAGRTDTQYF
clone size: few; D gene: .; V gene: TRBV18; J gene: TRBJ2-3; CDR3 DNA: TGTGCCAGCTCACCCGGAACAGGGTCCGGAGATACGCAGTATTTT; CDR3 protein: CASSPGTGSGDTQYF
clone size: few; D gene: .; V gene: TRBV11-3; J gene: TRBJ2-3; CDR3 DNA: TGTGCCAGCAGCTTACGGAGTGGCACAGATACGCAGTATTTT; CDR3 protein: CASSLRSGTDTQYF
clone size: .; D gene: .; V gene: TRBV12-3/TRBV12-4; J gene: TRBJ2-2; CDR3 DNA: TGCGCCAGCAGCCCCGGGTTGGGGGCCAGGGAGCTGTTTTTT; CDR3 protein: CASSPGLGARELFF
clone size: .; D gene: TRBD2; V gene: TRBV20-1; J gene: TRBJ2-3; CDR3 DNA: TGCAGTGCTAGACTCGGGGGGGCAACAGATACGCAGTATTTT; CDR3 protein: CSARLGGATDTQYF
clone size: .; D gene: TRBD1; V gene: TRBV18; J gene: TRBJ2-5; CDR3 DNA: TGTGCCAGCTCACCAGCCCCCCGGGACAGGGGCGAGACCCAGTACTTC; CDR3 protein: CASSPAPRDRGETQYF
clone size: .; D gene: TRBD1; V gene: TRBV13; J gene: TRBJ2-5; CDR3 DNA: TGTGCCAGCAGCCACGGACAGGCGCAAGAGACCCAGTACTTC; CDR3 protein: CASSHGQAQETQYF
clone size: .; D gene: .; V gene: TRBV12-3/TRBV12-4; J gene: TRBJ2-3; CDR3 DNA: TGTGCCAGCAGTTTAGCTGTAAAGCCGGGGGCTGATACGCAGTATTTT; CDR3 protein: CASSLAVKPGADTQYF
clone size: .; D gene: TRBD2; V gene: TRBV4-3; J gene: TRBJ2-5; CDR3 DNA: TGCGCCAGCAGCCAAGATTATGGGAGCGGGAGGGCCGGTGAGCAGTACTTC; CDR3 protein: CASSQDYGSGRAGEQYF
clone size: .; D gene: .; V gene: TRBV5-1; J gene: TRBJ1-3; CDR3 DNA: TGCGCCAGCAGCCTGGCGGAGCACTCTGGAAACACCATATATTTT; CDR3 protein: CASSLAEHSGNTIYF
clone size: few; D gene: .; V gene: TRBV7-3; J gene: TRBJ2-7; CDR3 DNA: TGTGCCAGCAGCCATGGGGGCGCCTACGAGCAGTACTTC; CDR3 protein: CASSHGGAYEQYF
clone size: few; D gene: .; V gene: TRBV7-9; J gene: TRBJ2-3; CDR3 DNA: TGTGCCAGCAGCTTTAGCGGATCTAGCACAGATACGCAGTATTTT; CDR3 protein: CASSFSGSSTDTQYF
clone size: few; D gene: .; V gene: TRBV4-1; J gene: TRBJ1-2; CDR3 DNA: TGCGCCAGCAGCCAACCCCGGGAGGGCTACTATGGCTACACCTTC; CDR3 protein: CASSQPREGYYGYTF
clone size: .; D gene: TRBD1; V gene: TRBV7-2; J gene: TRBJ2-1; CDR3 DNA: TGTGCCAGCAGCTTCCTCAGGGGGCGGCTAGCGAGTAATGAGCAGTTCTTC; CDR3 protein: CASSFLRGRLASNEQFF
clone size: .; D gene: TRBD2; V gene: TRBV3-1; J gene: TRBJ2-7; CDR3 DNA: TGTGCAAGCAGCCAAGATGGGGCTAGCGGGGGATACGAGCAGTACTTC; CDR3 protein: CASSQDGASGGYEQYF
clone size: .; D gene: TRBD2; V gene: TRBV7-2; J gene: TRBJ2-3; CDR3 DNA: TGTGCCAGCAGCCCCCGGGCTAGCGGGAGAGGAGATACGCAGTATTTT; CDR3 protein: CASSPRASGRGDTQYF
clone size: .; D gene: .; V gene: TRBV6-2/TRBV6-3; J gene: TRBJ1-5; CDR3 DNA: TGTGCCAGCAGGATCCACGAGGGGCCCCAGCATTTT; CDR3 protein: CASRIHEGPQHF
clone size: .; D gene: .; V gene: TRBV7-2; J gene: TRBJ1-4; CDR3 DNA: TGTGCCAGCGGGGCGGGGGTTGGTGAAAAACTGTTTTTT; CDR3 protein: CASGAGVGEKLFF
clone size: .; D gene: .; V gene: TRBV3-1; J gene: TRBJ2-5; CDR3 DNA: TGTGCCAGCAGCCGTCGGACGGACCAAGAGGCCCAGTACTTC; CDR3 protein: CASSRRTDQEAQYF
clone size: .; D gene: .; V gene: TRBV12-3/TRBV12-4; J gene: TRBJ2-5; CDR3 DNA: TGTGCCAGCAGTCCCCTAGTAGTGACACAAGAGACCCAGTACTTC; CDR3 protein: CASSPLVVTQETQYF
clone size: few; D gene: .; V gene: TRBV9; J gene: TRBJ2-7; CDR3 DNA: TGTGCCAGCAGCCCAAGCTTGGACACTAACTACGAGCAGTACTTC; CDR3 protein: CASSPSLDTNYEQYF
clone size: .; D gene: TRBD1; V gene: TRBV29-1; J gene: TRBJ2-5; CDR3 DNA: TGCAGCACGGACAGGGGAACGGAGACCCAGTACTTC; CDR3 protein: CSTDRGTETQYF
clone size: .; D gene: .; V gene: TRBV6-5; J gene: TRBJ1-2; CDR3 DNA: TGTGCCAGCAGTTACGGTGGCGAGGGGCTTGATGGCTACACCTTC; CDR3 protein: CASSYGGEGLDGYTF
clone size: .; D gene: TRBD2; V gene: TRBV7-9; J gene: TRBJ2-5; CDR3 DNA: TGTGCCAGCAGCTTAATGGGACTAGCGGGCGGAGGGACCCAGTACTTC; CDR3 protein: CASSLMGLAGGGTQYF
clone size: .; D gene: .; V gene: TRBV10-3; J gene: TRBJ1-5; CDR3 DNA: TGTGCCATCAGTCCTGGACAGAATCAGCCCCAGCATTTT; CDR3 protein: CAISPGQNQPQHF
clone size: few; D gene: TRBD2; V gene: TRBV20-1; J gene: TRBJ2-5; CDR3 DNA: TGCAGTGCCCCAGGGGCGACCGGGGGGGCCCAGTACTTC; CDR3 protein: CSAPGATGGAQYF
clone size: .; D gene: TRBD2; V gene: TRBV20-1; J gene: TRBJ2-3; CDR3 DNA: TGCAGTGCTAGAGACCGACCAGCGGGATCATGGGATACGCAGTATTTT; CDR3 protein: CSARDRPAGSWDTQYF
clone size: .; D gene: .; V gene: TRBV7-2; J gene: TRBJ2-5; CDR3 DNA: TGTGCCAGCAGCCCTACCTTCGATGAGCAGTACTTC; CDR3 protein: CASSPTFDEQYF
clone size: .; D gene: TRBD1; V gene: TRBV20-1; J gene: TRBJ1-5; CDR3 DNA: TGCAGTGCTAGGCCGGGACAGGTCAATCAGCCCCAGCATTTT; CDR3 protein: CSARPGQVNQPQHF
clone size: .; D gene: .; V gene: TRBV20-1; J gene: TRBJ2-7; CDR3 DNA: TGCAGTGCTAGAGCGGGTCTTCAGAGCTCCTACGAGCAGTACTTC; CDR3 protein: CSARAGLQSSYEQYF
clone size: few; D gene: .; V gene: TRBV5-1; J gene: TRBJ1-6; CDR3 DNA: TGCGCCAGCAGCTTGGACCCGGGAAAAAGCTCACCCCTCCACTTT; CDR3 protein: CASSLDPGKSSPLHF
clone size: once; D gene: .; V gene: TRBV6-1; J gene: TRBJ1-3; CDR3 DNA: TGTGCCAGCAGTGAAGCGCCTGTATCTGGAAACACCATATATTTT; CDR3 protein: CASSEAPVSGNTIYF
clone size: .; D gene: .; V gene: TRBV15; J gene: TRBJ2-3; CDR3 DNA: TGTGCCACCAGCCGATCGGACAGTTTAAGCACAGATACGCAGTATTTT; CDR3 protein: CATSRSDSLSTDTQYF
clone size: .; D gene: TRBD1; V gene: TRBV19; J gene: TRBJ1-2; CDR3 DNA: TGTGCCAGTAGTAACATGGGACAGAACTTGGGCTATGGCTACACCTTC; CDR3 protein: CASSNMGQNLGYGYTF
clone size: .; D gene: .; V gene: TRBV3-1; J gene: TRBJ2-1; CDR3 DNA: TGTGCCAGCAGCCAAGTACAGCCCGGCGGGCAGTTCTTC; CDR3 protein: CASSQVQPGGQFF
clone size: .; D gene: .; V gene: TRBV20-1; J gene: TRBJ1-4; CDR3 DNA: TGCAGTGCTAGAGGAGCAGGGGTTGATGAAAAACTGTTTTTT; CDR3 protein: CSARGAGVDEKLFF
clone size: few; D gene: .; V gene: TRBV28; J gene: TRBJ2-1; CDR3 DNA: TGTGCCAGCAGCGCCCTAAATGAGCAGTTCTTC; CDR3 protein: CASSALNEQFF
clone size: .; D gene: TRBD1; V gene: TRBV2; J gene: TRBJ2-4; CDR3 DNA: TGTACCAGCACTAGGGACAGGTTAAACATTCAGTACTTC; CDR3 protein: CTSTRDRLNIQYF